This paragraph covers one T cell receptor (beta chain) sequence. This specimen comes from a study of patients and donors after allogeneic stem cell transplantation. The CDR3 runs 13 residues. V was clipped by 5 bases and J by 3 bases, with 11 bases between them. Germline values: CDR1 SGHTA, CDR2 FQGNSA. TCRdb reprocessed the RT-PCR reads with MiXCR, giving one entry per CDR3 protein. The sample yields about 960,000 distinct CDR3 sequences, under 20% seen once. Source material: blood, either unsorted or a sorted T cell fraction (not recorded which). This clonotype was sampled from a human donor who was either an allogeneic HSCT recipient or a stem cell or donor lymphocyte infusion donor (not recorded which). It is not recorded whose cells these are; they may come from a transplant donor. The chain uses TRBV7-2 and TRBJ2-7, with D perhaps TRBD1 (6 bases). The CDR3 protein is CASSIDRYYEQYF. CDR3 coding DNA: TGTGCCAGCAGCATCGACAGGTACTACGAGCAGTACTTC. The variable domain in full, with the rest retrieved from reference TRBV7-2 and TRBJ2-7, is GAGVSQSPSNKVTEKGKDVELRCDPISGHTALYWYRQSLGQGLEFLIYFQGNSAPDKSGLPSDRFSAERTGGSVSTLTIQRTQQEDSAVYLCASSIDRYYEQYFGPGTRLTVT.